This TCR beta chain was sequenced in a study of response to subunit inactivated influenza vaccine. This clonotype appeared a few times. The antigen remains undetermined. TCRdb processed the RT-PCR reads anew with MiXCR; each CDR3 protein has one entry. The sample has 450,000 to 500,000 distinct CDR3 sequences, around 9.9% seen once. The CDR3 consists of 19 residues. CDR1 and CDR2 (germline): SGHRS, YFSETQ. V gave up 4 bases and J gave up 0 bases; unmatched junction bases: 11. Study findings and constraints: It was suggested by the authors that few new T cells are recruited by each seasonal influenza vaccination.

The input for sequencing was PBMCs from blood, taken roughly 46 days after vaccination. The source is a man between 50 and 59 years old who received an inactivated influenza vaccine. The chain combines TRBV5-1 with TRBJ2-6; 9 bases agree with TRBD1. DNA of the CDR3: TGCGCCAGCAGCCTATATTACAGGGGGCTGGGCTCTGGGGCCAACGTCCTGACTTTC. Residues: CASSLYYRGLGSGANVLTF.